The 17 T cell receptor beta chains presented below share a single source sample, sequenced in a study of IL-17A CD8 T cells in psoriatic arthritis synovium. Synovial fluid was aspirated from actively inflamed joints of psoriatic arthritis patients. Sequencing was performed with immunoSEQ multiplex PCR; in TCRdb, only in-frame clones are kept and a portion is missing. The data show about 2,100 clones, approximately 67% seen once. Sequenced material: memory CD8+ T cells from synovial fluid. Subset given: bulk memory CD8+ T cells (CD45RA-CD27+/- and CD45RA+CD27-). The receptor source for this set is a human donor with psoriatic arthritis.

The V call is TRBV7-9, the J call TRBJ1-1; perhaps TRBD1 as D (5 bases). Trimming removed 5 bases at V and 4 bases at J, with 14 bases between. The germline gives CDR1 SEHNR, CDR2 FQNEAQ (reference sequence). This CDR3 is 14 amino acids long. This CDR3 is CASSPGSGTTEAFF. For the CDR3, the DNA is TGTGCCAGCAGCCCCGGCTCGGGGACCACTGAAGCTTTCTTT.

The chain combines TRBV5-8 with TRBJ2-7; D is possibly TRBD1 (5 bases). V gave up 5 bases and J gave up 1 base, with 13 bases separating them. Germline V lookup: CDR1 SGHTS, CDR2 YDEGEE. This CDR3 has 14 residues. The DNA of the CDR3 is TGTGCCAGCAGTGAGTGGGGCAGGTCCTACGAGCAGTACGTC. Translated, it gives CASSEWGRSYEQYV.

The CDR3 is CASSQDRDGADTQYF. The CDR3 region has the DNA TGCGCCAGCAGCCAAGATCGAGATGGCGCAGATACGCAGTATTTT. The chain links TRBV4-3 to TRBJ2-3; D is unresolved. CDR1 LGHNA and CDR2 YSLEER come from the germline V gene. Trimming removed 0 bases at V and 4 bases at J, with 11 bases between. This CDR3 region has 15 residues.

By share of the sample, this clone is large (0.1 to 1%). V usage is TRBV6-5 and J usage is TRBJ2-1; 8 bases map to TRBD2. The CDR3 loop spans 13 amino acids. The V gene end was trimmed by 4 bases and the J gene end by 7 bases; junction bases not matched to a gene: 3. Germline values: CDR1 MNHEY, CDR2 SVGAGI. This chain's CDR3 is CASSSGGLNEQFF. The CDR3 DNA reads TGTGCCAGCAGTTCGGGAGGGTTGAATGAGCAGTTCTTC.

CDR3 loop: CASSRTPDSAAAQYF. In DNA form, the CDR3 reads TGTGCCAGCAGCCGGACCCCGGACAGTGCCGCGGCCCAGTACTTC. This chain links TRBV27 with TRBJ2-5; D possibly corresponds to TRBD1 (6 bases). CDR1 is MNHEY, CDR2 SMNVEV, per germline (reference sequence). Between the trimmed V and J ends, which lost 6 bases and 9 bases, there was a span of 23 bases. The CDR3 sequence is 15 residues long.

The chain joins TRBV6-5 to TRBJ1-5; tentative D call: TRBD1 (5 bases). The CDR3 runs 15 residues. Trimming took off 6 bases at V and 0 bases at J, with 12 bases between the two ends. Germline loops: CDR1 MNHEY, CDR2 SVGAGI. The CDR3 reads CASSPYDSSNQPQHF. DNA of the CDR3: TGTGCCAGCAGCCCCTACGACAGTAGCAATCAGCCCCAGCATTTT.

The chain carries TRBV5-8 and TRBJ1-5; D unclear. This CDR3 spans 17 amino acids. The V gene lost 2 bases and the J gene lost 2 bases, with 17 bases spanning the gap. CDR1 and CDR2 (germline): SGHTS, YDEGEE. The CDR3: CASSFVTAREGNQPQHF. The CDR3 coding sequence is TGTGCCAGCAGCTTTGTAACGGCCCGGGAAGGCAATCAGCCCCAGCATTTT.

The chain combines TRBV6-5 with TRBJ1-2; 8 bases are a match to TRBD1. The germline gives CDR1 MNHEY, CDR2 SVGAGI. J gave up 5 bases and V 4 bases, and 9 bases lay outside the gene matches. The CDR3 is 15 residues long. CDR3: CASSSIPGQEYGYTF. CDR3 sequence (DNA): TGTGCCAGCAGTTCAATACCGGGACAGGAGTATGGCTACACCTTC.

CDR3 region: CASSSRWGGEQFF. CDR3 coding DNA: TGTGCCAGCAGCTCCAGGTGGGGGGGTGAGCAGTTCTTC. This sequence joins TRBV13 and TRBJ2-1, with 7 nucleotides matching TRBD2. V dropped 4 bases and J dropped 9; count of bases not matched to a gene: 6. The CDR3 spans 13 residues. Germline assignment: CDR1 PRHDT and CDR2 FYEKMQ (reference sequence).

The CDR3 spells CASMGSGSLGEQYF. CDR3 sequence (DNA): TGTGCCAGTATGGGCAGCGGGAGTCTTGGCGAGCAGTACTTC. The chain employs TRBV19 and TRBJ2-7, with 8 bases identical to TRBD2. Per germline, CDR1 LNHDA and CDR2 SQIVND (reference sequence). The CDR3 totals 14 residues. The J segment lost 6 bases and the V segment lost 7 bases, leaving 11 bases of the junction unmatched.

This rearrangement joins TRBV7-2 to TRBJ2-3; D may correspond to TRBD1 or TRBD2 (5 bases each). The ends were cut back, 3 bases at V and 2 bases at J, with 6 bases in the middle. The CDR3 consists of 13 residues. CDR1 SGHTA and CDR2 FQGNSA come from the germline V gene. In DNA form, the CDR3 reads TGTGCCAGCAGCTTCGGGGCCACAGATACGCAGTATTTT. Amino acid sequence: CASSFGATDTQYF.

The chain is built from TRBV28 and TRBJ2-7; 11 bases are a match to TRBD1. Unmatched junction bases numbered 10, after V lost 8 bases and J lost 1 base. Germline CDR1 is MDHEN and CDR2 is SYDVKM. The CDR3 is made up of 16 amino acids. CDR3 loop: CASRHYRDRGSYEQYF. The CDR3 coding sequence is TGTGCCAGCCGCCATTACCGGGACAGGGGGTCCTACGAGCAGTACTTC.

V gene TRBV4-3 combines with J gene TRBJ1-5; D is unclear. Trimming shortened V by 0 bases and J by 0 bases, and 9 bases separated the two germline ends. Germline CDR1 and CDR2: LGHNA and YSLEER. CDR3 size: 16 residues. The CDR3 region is CASSQDRLYSNQPQHF. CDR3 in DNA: TGCGCCAGCAGCCAAGATAGACTGTATAGCAATCAGCCCCAGCATTTT.

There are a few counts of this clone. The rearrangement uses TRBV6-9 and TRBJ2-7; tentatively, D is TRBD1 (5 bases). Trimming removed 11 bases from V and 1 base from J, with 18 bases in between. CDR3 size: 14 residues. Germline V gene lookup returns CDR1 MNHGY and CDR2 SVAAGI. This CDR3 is CALLNYRRSYEQYV. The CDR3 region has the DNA TGTGCCTTACTAAACTACAGGAGATCCTACGAGCAGTACGTC.

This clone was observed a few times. The CDR3 loop reads CASSPPLAYEQYF. The DNA for the CDR3 is TGTGCCAGCAGCCCTCCGCTTGCCTACGAGCAGTACTTC. The chain combines TRBV7-9 with TRBJ2-7; no firm D call. Trimming cost V 5 bases and J 2 bases, with 10 bases left between them. Germline V gene lookup returns CDR1 SEHNR and CDR2 FQNEAQ (reference sequence). This CDR3 region has 13 residues.

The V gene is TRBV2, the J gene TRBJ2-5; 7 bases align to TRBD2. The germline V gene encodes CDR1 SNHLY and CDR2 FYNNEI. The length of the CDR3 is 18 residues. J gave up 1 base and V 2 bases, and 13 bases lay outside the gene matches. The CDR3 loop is CASSEYTPSGNLQETQYF. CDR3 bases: TGTGCCAGCAGTGAATATACGCCTAGCGGAAATCTCCAAGAGACCCAGTACTTC.

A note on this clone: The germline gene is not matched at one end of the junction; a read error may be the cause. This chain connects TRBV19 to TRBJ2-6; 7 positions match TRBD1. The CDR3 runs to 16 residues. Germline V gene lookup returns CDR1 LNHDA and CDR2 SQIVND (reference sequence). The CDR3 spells CASTDRDVSGANVLAF. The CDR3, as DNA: TGTGCCAGTACTGACAGGGACGTCTCTGGGGCCAACGTCCTGGCTTTC. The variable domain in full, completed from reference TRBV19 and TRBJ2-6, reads DGGITQSPKYLFRKEGQNVTLSCEQNLNHDAMYWYRQDPGQGLRLIYYSQIVNDFQKGDIAEGYSVSREKKESFPLTVTSAQKNPTAFYLCASTDRDVSGANVLAFGAGSRLTVL.